This T cell receptor beta chain was sequenced for a study of shared clonotypes between healthy human individuals. Findings and limits, study-wide: Naive subsets, compared against memory subsets, generally had larger estimated richness values. Against clonotypes common to all four donors, non-shared ones had lower generation probabilities.

The naive CD8 population came from CD45RO-negative cells selected for CCR7, without terminally differentiated effector memory CD45RA+ cells. Recent acute infections and vaccinations were absent in the healthy HIV-negative adult donors. The CDR3 totals 15 residues. Trimming took 1 base from V and 6 from J, leaving 17 bases between them. Germline values: CDR1 SQVTM, CDR2 ANQGSEA. In regard to this clone: Its antigen is not known.

TCRdb keeps only in-frame clones here, not all; method: immunoSEQ multiplex PCR. This table holds around 550,000 clones, 90% to 95% found once. The clonotype comes from a woman in her twenties or thirties in good health. The sample comprised naive CD8+ T cells sorted from blood. V gene TRBV29-1 combines with J gene TRBJ2-3; tentatively, D is TRBD1 (6 bases). In DNA form, the CDR3 reads TGCAGCGTTGAAGGCACAGGGCCCTCACCGGATACGCAGTATTTT. The encoded protein is CSVEGTGPSPDTQYF.